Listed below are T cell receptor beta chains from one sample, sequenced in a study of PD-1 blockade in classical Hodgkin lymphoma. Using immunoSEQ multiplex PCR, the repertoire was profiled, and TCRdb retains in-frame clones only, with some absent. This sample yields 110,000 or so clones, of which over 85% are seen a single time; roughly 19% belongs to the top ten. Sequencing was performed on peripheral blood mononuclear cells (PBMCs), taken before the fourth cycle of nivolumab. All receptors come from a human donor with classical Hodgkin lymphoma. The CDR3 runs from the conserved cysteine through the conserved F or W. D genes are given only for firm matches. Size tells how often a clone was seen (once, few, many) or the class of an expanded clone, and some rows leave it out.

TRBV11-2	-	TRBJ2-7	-	TGTGCCAGCAGCTTAGGGCCGGACAGCTCCTACGAGCAGTACTTC	CASSLGPDSSYEQYF
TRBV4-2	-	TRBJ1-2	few	TGTGCCAGCAGCCAAGGGCAACGGACAGCGGGTGGCTACACCTTC	CASSQGQRTAGGYTF
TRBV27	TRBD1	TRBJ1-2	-	TGTGCCAGCAGCCCCCAGGGGGTAAATGGCTACACCTTC	CASSPQGVNGYTF
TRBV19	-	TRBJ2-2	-	TGTGCCAGTAGTATGACAGTCCCCACCGGGGAGCTGTTTTTT	CASSMTVPTGELFF
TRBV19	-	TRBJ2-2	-	TGTGCCAGTAGTATAGACAGCCTAAACACCGGGGAGCTGTTTTTT	CASSIDSLNTGELFF
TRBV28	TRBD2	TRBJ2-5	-	TGTGCCAGCATGGGGCTAGCGGGTGAAAAGTGGGAGACCCAGTACTTC	CASMGLAGEKWETQYF
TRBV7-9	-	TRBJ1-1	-	TGTGCCAGCAGCTTTTCGAACACTGAAGCTTTCTTT	CASSFSNTEAFF
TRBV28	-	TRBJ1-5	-	TGTGCCAGCAGACCGGGTTTACAGCCCCAGCATTTT	CASRPGLQPQHF
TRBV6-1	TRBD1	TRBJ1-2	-	TGTGCCAGCAGTGCGAGTACAGGGGGTTATGGCTACACCTTC	CASSASTGGYGYTF
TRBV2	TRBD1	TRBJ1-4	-	TGTGCCAGCAGGATTCCGGGACAGGGGCTAATAGATGAAAAACTGTTTTTT	CASRIPGQGLIDEKLFF
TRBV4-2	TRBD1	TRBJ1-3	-	TGTGCCAGCAGCCAGGGAGGACAGGGTTCAGACACCATATATTTT	CASSQGGQGSDTIYF
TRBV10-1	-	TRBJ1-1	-	TGCGCCAGCAGTGATGGTACAGCCAAAGCTTTCTTT	CASSDGTAKAFF
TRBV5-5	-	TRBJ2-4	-	TGTGCCAGCAGCCTTGACGGACTAGCCAAAAACATTCAGTACTTC	CASSLDGLAKNIQYF
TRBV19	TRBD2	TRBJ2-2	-	TGTGCCAGTGTTTCGCTAGCGGGCACCGGGGAGCTGTTTTTT	CASVSLAGTGELFF
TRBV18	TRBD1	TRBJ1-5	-	TGTGCCAGCTCACCAGGGACAGCCAATCAGCCCCAGCATTTT	CASSPGTANQPQHF
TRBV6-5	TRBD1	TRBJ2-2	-	TGTGCCACCTGCCTTAGGGGGCAGGTCGGGGAGCTGTTTTTT	CATCLRGQVGELFF
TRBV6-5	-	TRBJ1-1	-	TGTGCCAGCAGCCGTGATGAATGGACTGAAGCTTTCTTT	CASSRDEWTEAFF
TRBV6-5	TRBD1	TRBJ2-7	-	TGTGCCAGCAGTTACGGGACAGGGGCGGGGGAGCAGTACTTC	CASSYGTGAGEQYF
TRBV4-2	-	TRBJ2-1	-	TGTGCCAGCAGCCAAGTATTAGGGATCTCCTACAATGAGCAGTTCTTC	CASSQVLGISYNEQFF
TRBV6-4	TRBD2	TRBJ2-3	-	TGTGCCAGCAGTGAGCGGGGGAGCACAGATACGCAGTATTTT	CASSERGSTDTQYF
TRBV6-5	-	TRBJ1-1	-	TGTGCCAGCAGTTACGTGGGGGCTGTGGAAGCTTTCTTT	CASSYVGAVEAFF
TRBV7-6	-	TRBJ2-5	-	TGTGCCAGCAGCTTAGCGCGTGGGGTTAGGGAGACCCAGTACTTC	CASSLARGVRETQYF
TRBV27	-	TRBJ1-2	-	TGTGCCAGCAGTTCCGGACCAGGAAATTATGGCTACACCTTC	CASSSGPGNYGYTF